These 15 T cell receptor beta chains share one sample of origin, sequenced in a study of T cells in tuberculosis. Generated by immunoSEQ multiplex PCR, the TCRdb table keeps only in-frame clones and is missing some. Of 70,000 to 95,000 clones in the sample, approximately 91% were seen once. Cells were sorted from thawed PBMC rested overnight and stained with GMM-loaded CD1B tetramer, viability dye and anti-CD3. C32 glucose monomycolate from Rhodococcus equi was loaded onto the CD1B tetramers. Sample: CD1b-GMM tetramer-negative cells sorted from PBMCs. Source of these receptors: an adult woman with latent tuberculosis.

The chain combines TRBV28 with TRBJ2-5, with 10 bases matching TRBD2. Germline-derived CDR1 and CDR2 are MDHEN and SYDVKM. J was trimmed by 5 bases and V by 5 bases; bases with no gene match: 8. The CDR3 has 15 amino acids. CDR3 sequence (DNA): TGTGCCAGCAGTCCCAAGCGGGGGGGCGGTGAGACCCAGTACTTC. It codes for CASSPKRGGGETQYF.

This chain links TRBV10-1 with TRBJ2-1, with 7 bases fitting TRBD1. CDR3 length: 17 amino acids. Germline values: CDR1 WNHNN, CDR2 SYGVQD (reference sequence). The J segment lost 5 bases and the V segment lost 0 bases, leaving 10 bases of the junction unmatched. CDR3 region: CASSESTLDRANNEQFF. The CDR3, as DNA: TGCGCCAGCAGTGAGTCGACTCTCGACAGGGCGAACAATGAGCAGTTCTTC.

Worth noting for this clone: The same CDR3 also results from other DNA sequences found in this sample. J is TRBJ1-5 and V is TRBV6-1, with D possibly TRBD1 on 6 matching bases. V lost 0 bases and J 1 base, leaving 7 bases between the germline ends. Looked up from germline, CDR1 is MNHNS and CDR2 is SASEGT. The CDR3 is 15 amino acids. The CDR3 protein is CASSEAGGSNQPQHF. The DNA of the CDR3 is TGTGCCAGCAGTGAAGCAGGGGGAAGCAATCAGCCCCAGCATTTT.

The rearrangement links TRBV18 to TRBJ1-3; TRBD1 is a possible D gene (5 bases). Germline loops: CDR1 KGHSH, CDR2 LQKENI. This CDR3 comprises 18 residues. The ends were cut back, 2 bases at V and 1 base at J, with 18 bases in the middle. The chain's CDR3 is CASSPKGGAGASGNTIYF. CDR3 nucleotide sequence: TGTGCCAGCTCACCAAAGGGCGGGGCGGGAGCTTCTGGAAACACCATATATTTT.

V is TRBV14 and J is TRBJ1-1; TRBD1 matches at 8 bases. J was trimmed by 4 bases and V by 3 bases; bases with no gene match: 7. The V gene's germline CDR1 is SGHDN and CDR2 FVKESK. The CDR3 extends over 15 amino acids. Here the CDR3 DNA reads TGTGCCAGCAGCCAGCGGACAGGGAGCGCCACTGAAGCTTTCTTT. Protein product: CASSQRTGSATEAFF.

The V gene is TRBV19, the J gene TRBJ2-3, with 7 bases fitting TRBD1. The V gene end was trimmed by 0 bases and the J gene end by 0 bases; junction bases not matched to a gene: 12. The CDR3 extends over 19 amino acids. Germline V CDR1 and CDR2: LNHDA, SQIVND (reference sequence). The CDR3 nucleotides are TGTGCCAGTAGTATAGATCCCCGTGGACAGGTTGGGAGCACAGATACGCAGTATTTT. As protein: CASSIDPRGQVGSTDTQYF.

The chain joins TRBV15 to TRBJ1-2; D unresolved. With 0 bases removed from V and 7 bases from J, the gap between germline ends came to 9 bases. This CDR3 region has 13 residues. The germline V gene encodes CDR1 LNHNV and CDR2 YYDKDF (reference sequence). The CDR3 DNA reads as TGTGCCACCAGCAGAGATGGACTAGGTGGCTACACCTTC. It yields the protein CATSRDGLGGYTF.

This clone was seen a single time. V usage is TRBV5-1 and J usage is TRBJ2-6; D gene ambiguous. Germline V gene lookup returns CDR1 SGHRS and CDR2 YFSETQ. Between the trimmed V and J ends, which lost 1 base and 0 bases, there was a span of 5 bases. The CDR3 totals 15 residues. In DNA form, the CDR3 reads TGCGCCAGCAGCTTGTCCCTCTCTGGGGCCAACGTCCTGACTTTC. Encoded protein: CASSLSLSGANVLTF.

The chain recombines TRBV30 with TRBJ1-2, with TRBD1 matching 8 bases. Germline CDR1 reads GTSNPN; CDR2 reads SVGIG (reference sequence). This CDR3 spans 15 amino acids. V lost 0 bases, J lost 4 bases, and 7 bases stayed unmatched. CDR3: CAWSVGQGGGYGYTF. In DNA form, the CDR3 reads TGTGCCTGGAGTGTTGGACAGGGAGGAGGCTATGGCTACACCTTC.

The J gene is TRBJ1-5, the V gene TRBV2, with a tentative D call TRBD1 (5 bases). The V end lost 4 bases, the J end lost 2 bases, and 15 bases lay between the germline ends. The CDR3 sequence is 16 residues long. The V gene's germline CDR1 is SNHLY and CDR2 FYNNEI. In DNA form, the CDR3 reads TGTGCCAGCAGTGTGGGGCGAAGAACAGGCAATCAGCCCCAGCATTTT. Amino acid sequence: CASSVGRRTGNQPQHF.

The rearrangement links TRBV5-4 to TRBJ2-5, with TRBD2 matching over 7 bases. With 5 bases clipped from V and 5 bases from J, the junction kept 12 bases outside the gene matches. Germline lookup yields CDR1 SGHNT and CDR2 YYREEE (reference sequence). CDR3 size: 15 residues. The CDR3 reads CASRGSEGLEETQYF. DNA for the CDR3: TGTGCCAGCAGAGGGTCAGAAGGACTAGAGGAGACCCAGTACTTC.

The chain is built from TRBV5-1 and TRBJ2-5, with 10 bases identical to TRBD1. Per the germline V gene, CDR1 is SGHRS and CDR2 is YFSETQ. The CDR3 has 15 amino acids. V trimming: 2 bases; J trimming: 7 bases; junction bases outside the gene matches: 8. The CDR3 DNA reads TGCGCCAGCAGCTTCGTCGGGACAGGGGAGCCGACCCAGTACTTC. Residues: CASSFVGTGEPTQYF.

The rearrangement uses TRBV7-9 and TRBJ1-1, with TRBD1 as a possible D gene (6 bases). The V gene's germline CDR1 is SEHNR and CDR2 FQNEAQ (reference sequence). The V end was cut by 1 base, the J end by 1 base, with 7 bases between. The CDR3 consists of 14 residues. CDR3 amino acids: CASSLGTANTEAFF. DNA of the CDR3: TGTGCCAGCAGCTTAGGGACAGCGAACACTGAAGCTTTCTTT.

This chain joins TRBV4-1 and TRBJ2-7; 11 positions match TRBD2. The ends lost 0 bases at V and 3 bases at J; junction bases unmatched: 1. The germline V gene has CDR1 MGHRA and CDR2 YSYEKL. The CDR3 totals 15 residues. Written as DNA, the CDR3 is TGCGCCAGCAGCCAAGAGCTAGCGGGGGGCTACGAGCAGTACGTC. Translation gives CASSQELAGGYEQYV.

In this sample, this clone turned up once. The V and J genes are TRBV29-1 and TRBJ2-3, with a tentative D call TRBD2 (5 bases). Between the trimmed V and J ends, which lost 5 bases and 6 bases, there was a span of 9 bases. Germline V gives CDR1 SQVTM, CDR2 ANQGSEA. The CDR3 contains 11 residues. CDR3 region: CSVTRGDTQYF. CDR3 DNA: TGCAGCGTTACCCGAGGGGATACGCAGTATTTT.